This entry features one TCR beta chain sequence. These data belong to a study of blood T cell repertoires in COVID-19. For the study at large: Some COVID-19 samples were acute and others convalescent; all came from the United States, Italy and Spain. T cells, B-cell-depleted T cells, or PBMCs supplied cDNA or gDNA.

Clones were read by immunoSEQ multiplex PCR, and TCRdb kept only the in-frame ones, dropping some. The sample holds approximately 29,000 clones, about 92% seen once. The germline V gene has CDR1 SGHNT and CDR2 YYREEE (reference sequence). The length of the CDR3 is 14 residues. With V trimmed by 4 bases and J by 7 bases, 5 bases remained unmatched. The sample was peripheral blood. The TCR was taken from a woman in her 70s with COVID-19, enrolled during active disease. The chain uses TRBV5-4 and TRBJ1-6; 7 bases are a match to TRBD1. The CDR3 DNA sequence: TGTGCCAGCAGCCCGGGACAGACAAATTCACCCCTCCACTTT. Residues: CASSPGQTNSPLHF.